This entry lists 20 T cell receptor beta chains sequenced from one sample in a study of T cells in Graves' hyperthyroidism and ophthalmopathy (dated by TCRdb to between 2018 and 2021). Libraries came from multiplex PCR. The reads were generated on an Illumina HiSeq 2000. TCR beta CDR3 regions were amplified from RNA transcripts. The TCR CDR3 was subjected to a first round of RT-PCR using the HTBI primer set and the Qiagen OneStep RT-PCR kit. Using fastp at Q25 and MiXCR, TCRdb reprocessed the public reads and kept productive beta chains. Rows are combined by CDR3 protein, so each entry shows the most common genes and DNA. A total of about 320,000 distinct CDR3 sequences appear in this sample, around a sixth of them only once. The ten most abundant clones make up roughly a third of the sample. Sequences were obtained from blood. The receptors were sampled from a man under 40 with Graves' hyperthyroidism.

V gene TRBV7-9 combines with J gene TRBJ2-1; D is unclear. Germline V gene sequence: CDR1 SEHNR, CDR2 FQNEAQ (reference sequence). V lost 6 bases and J 5 bases, leaving 11 bases between the germline ends. CDR3 length: 13 residues. The CDR3 coding sequence is TGTGCCAGCAGGTACGGGCGGAACAATGAGCAGTTCTTC. It translates to CASRYGRNNEQFF.

The chain uses TRBV11-2 and TRBJ2-2; 11 nucleotides line up with TRBD2. Germline loops: CDR1 SGHAT, CDR2 FQNNGV. The CDR3 has 19 residues. V dropped 5 bases and J dropped 4; count of bases not matched to a gene: 15. The CDR3 bases are TGTGCCAGCAGCCCACGAATTTTAGGACTAGCGGGTTTCACCGGGGAGCTGTTTTTT. This encodes CASSPRILGLAGFTGELFF.

The V call is TRBV6-5, the J call TRBJ2-2; 9 positions match TRBD2. Germline V gene data show CDR1 as MNHEY and CDR2 as SVGAGI. The V segment lost 2 bases and the J segment 2 bases; nucleotides outside the gene matches: 3. The length of the CDR3 is 16 residues. The CDR3 protein is CASSYQLAGNTGELFF. CDR3 nucleotide sequence: TGTGCCAGCAGTTACCAACTAGCGGGCAACACCGGGGAGCTGTTTTTT.

This clonotype appeared many times. The chain has TRBV6-1 and TRBJ2-7; a possible D gene is TRBD2 (5 bases). Germline CDR1 and CDR2: MNHNS and SASEGT. The CDR3 has 16 residues. Trimming removed 0 bases at V and 5 bases at J, with 17 bases between. The CDR3 region is CASSEARAADQDEQYF. In DNA form, the CDR3 reads TGTGCCAGCAGTGAAGCGCGGGCGGCTGATCAGGACGAGCAGTACTTC.

This clonotype came up many times. This chain's CDR3 is CASQGARDTQYF. CDR3 sequence (DNA): TGTGCCTCCCAAGGGGCTAGAGATACGCAGTATTTT. The chain joins TRBV30 to TRBJ2-3; possibly TRBD1 for D (5 bases). The germline V and J ends were trimmed by 7 bases and 5 bases, with 13 bases remaining between them. The germline CDR1 and CDR2 sequences are GTSNPN and SVGIG (reference sequence). This CDR3 is built from 12 residues. Filled out from reference TRBV30 and TRBJ2-3, the complete variable domain reads SQTIHQWPATLVQPVGSPLSLECTVEGTSNPNLYWYRQAAGRGLQLLFYSVGIGQISSEVPQNLSASRPQDRQFILSSKKLLLSDSGFYLCASQGARDTQYFGPGTRLTVL.

This chain links TRBV29-1 with TRBJ2-2; 8 bases are shared with TRBD1. CDR3 length: 14 residues. With 0 bases clipped from V and 5 bases from J, the junction kept 2 bases outside the gene matches. Per germline, CDR1 SQVTM and CDR2 ANQGSEA. The DNA of the CDR3 is TGCAGCGTTGAAGATAGGGACAGGACCGGGGAGCTGTTTTTT. This translates into CSVEDRDRTGELFF.

This clonotype has only a few counts. The chain employs TRBV15 and TRBJ1-2, with no clear D. The germline V and J ends were trimmed by 0 bases and 8 bases, with 13 bases remaining between them. The CDR3 loop spans 14 amino acids. Germline CDR1 reads LNHNV; CDR2 reads YYDKDF (reference sequence). The CDR3 reads CATSRDLGFRGYTF. The CDR3 DNA follows: TGTGCCACCAGCAGAGATCTGGGTTTTCGAGGCTACACCTTC.

The CDR3 is CAISGQGINEQFF. CDR3 DNA: TGTGCCATCAGTGGTCAGGGGATCAATGAGCAGTTCTTC. This chain connects TRBV10-3 to TRBJ2-1, with D possibly matching TRBD1 (6 bases). Germline V CDR1 and CDR2: ENHRY, SYGVKD. V was clipped by 4 bases and J by 6 bases, with 10 bases between them. The CDR3 runs 13 residues.

In its sample, this clonotype was seen many times. The J gene is TRBJ2-1, the V gene TRBV29-1; perhaps TRBD2 as D (6 bases). Germline V gene sequence: CDR1 SQVTM, CDR2 ANQGSEA. The CDR3 is 13 residues long. The V and J ends lost 3 bases and 4 bases respectively, with 10 bases between them. The CDR3 loop is CSVETGLYNEQFF. For the CDR3, the DNA is TGCAGCGTTGAGACTGGACTATACAATGAGCAGTTCTTC.

This clonotype was seen repeatedly, ten times or more. The chain employs TRBV10-2 and TRBJ1-1; D is perhaps TRBD1 (6 bases). The V gene's germline CDR1 is WSHSY and CDR2 SAAADI. The CDR3 consists of 18 residues. Trimming cost V 2 bases and J 2 bases, with 21 bases left between them. For the CDR3, the DNA is TGCGCCAGCAGTGAGGACGACTTGCGGGGGGCGGGTAACACTGAAGCTTTCTTT. Amino acid sequence: CASSEDDLRGAGNTEAFF.

As regards this clonotype: Germline is not matched at one junction end, which may reflect a read error. V and J are TRBV7-9 and TRBJ2-1, with D maybe TRBD2 (6 bases). Germline V gene sequence: CDR1 SEHNR, CDR2 FQNEAQ (reference sequence). The CDR3 has 14 amino acids. CDR3 bases: TGTGCCAGCGGCTTCCCCGGGAGAGGTAATGAGCAGTTCTTC. Encoded protein: CASGFPGRGNEQFF.

By its share, this clonotype is medium-sized (0.01 to 0.1%). The chain combines TRBV11-2 with TRBJ2-1; the match to TRBD1 covers 8 bases. This CDR3 has 15 amino acids. V trimming: 7 bases; J trimming: 5 bases; junction bases outside the gene matches: 10. Germline values: CDR1 SGHAT, CDR2 FQNNGV. CDR3 DNA: TGTGCCAGCACCCTAGACAGGGGATCCCACAATGAGCAGTTCTTC. Translation gives CASTLDRGSHNEQFF. Using reference TRBV11-2 and TRBJ2-1 for the parts outside the CDR3, the full variable domain is EAGVAQSPRYKIIEKRQSVAFWCNPISGHATLYWYQQILGQGPKLLIQFQNNGVVDDSQLPKDRFSAERLKGVDSTLKIQPAKLEDSAVYLCASTLDRGSHNEQFFGPGTRLTVL.

There are many counts of this clonotype. The rearrangement uses TRBV7-9 and TRBJ2-7, with a weak D call TRBD2 (6 bases). The CDR3 consists of 14 residues. Trimming left V 1 base short and J 6 bases short, with 13 bases between. Germline V gene data show CDR1 as SEHNR and CDR2 as FQNEAQ (reference sequence). The CDR3 loop reads CASSLDRAGGEQYF. The CDR3, as DNA: TGTGCCAGCAGCTTAGACCGGGCCGGGGGCGAGCAGTACTTC.

The chain couples TRBV4-1 to TRBJ2-2, with D unclear. The CDR3 totals 15 residues. Germline values: CDR1 MGHRA, CDR2 YSYEKL. With 1 base removed from V and 4 bases from J, the gap between germline ends came to 10 bases. The CDR3 region has the DNA TGCGCCAGCAGCCAAGTTACCGGATTCACCGGGGAGCTGTTTTTT. Protein: CASSQVTGFTGELFF.

This clonotype occurred many times. The rearrangement links TRBV5-1 to TRBJ2-5, with 12 bases identical to TRBD2. The germline V gene has CDR1 SGHRS and CDR2 YFSETQ. With 3 bases clipped from V and 1 base from J, the junction kept 7 bases outside the gene matches. The CDR3 is 17 residues long. The CDR3 loop is CASSSWTSGMLQETQYF. The CDR3 nucleotides read TGCGCCAGCAGCTCCTGGACTAGCGGGATGCTCCAAGAGACCCAGTACTTC.

This chain connects TRBV28 to TRBJ1-2; TRBD1 aligns across 7 bases. The ends lost 3 bases at V and 3 bases at J; junction bases unmatched: 16. The CDR3 has 18 residues. Germline V gives CDR1 MDHEN, CDR2 SYDVKM. This CDR3 reads CASSFLNREGALDYGYTF. The CDR3 nucleotides read TGTGCCAGCAGTTTCCTGAACCGCGAGGGGGCCCTAGACTATGGCTACACCTTC.

In the case of this clonotype: This sequence may be a read error, since a much larger clone differs from it by one base. The chain combines TRBV27 with TRBJ1-5; D is ambiguous. The CDR3 runs to 15 residues. Germline V gives CDR1 MNHEY, CDR2 SMNVEV (reference sequence). Deletions cut 7 bases from V and 1 base from J, with 14 bases between. The CDR3: CASTPYGWSNQPQHF. The CDR3 DNA reads as TGTGCCAGCACCCCCTACGGATGGAGCAATCAGCCCCAGCATTTT.

This clonotype was observed many times. CDR3 DNA: TGTGCCAGCAGTCCCGGACCTGGATGGATCGATACGCAGTATTTT. Its translation: CASSPGPGWIDTQYF. The V call is TRBV12-3 or TRBV12-4, the J call TRBJ2-3, with D unclear. The CDR3 spans 15 residues. Trimming took off 5 bases at V and 6 bases at J, with 18 bases between the two ends.

This clonotype was detected only a few times. This chain joins TRBV20-1 and TRBJ2-5; maybe TRBD1 (6 bases). Trimming took 4 bases from V and 6 from J, leaving 21 bases between them. The CDR3 is made up of 15 amino acids. Looked up from germline, CDR1 is DFQATT and CDR2 is SNEGSKA (reference sequence). The CDR3 nucleotides read TGCAGTGCTATCCTCTCTATCACAGGGCAAAAGACCCAGTACTTC. Translation gives CSAILSITGQKTQYF.

There are many counts of this clonotype. The chain has TRBV28 and TRBJ1-1; TRBD1 agrees at 7 bases. V trimming: 6 bases; J trimming: 1 base; junction bases outside the gene matches: 5. This CDR3 is 14 amino acids long. Germline lookup yields CDR1 MDHEN and CDR2 SYDVKM. The CDR3, as DNA: TGTGCCAGCAGGCAGACAGGGCCGAACACTGAAGCTTTCTTT. Its translation: CASRQTGPNTEAFF.